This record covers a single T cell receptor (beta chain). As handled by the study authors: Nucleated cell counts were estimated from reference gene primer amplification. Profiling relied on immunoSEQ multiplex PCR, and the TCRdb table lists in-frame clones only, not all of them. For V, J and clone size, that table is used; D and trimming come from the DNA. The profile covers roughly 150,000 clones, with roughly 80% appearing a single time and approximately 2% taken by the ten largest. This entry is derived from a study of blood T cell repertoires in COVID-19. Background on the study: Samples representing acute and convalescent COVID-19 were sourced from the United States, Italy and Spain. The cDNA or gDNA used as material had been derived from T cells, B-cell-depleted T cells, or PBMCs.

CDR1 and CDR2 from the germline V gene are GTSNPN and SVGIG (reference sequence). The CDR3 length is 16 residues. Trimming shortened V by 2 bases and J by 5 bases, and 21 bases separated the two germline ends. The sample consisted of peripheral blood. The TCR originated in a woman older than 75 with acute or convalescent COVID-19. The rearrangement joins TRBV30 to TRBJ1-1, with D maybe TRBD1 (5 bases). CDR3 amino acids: CAWSSSRGMLRTEAFF. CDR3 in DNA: TGTGCCTGGAGTTCGTCACGGGGGATGTTGAGGACTGAAGCTTTCTTT.